This is a list of T cell receptor beta chains from one sample in a study of T cells of healthy individuals. TCRdb called the 5' RACE reads again in MiXCR, with one record for every CDR3 protein. The repertoire holds approximately 100,000 distinct CDR3 sequences, 15% to 20% seen once, with approximately 6% in the top ten. The receptors come from a human donor in good health. The CDR3 runs from the conserved cysteine through the conserved F or W. D genes are given only for firm matches. Rows may omit the clone size; those that give it use once, few, many or a size class.

TRBV6-5	many	TRBD2	TRBJ2-3	TGTGCCAGCAGTTACTTGGCGGGAGGTGAGGCAGATACGCAGTATTTT	CASSYLAGGEADTQYF
TRBV7-9	many	NA	TRBJ1-4	TGTGCCAGCAGCTTAGGGACCGGGCGGGCCAGCCTGGGAAAACTGTTTTTT	CASSLGTGRASLGKLFF
TRBV4-1	NA	NA	TRBJ1-4	TGCGCCAGCAATCCAACGCCCGCGCAGCTAGGATTGAGTGAAAAACTGTTTTTT	CASNPTPAQLGLSEKLFF
TRBV4-2	few	NA	TRBJ1-1	TGTGCCAGCAGCCAAGACAACACTGAAGCTTTCTTT	CASSQDNTEAFF
TRBV28	NA	TRBD1	TRBJ2-2	TGTGCCAGCAGTCCCCCGGGACAGGGGGTGTACACCGGGGAGCTGTTTTTT	CASSPPGQGVYTGELFF
TRBV30	NA	NA	TRBJ2-7	TGTGCCTGGAGTGGGGGGGCCGGCTACGAGCAGTACTTC	CAWSGGAGYEQYF
TRBV7-9	many	TRBD1	TRBJ1-4	TGTGCCAGCAGCTTAGTCTACAGGGGTGTGGTTGAAAAACTGTTTTTT	CASSLVYRGVVEKLFF
TRBV5-1	few	TRBD2	TRBJ2-1	TGCGCCAGCAGCTTGGCTGCGGGGGGGGAGCACAATGAGCAGTTCTTC	CASSLAAGGEHNEQFF
TRBV7-9	NA	NA	TRBJ2-7	TGTGCCAGCAGCTTAGAAGTTGTATACGAGCAGTACTTC	CASSLEVVYEQYF
TRBV29-1	few	NA	TRBJ2-4	TGCAGCGTTGAAGGGGGCGTTGGCAAAAACATTCAGTACTTC	CSVEGGVGKNIQYF
TRBV20-1	few	NA	TRBJ2-7	TGCAGTGCCCGGACTCCCCGCGAACCCTACGAGCAGTACTTC	CSARTPREPYEQYF
TRBV2	many	NA	TRBJ2-1	TGTGCCAGCTCCTCTCGTGAGGTGTTGGCGGGTAATGAGCAGTTCTTC	CASSSREVLAGNEQFF
TRBV5-6	NA	NA	TRBJ2-7	TGTGCCAGCAGCTTGGTTCGGACAAGGCAGTACTTC	CASSLVRTRQYF
TRBV27	few	NA	TRBJ1-1	TGTGCCACCGGGGGGTGGAACACTGAAGCTTTCTTT	CATGGWNTEAFF
TRBV4-1	few	NA	TRBJ1-4	TGCGCCAGCAGCCAAGAAGGGTTCCGGGGCCCAAATGAAAAACTGTTTTTT	CASSQEGFRGPNEKLFF
TRBV5-1	few	NA	TRBJ2-5	TGCGCCAGCAGCTTGACAGGGAAGGGGAAAGAGACCCAGTACTTC	CASSLTGKGKETQYF
TRBV20-1	NA	TRBD1	TRBJ2-7	TGCAGTGGGGCAGGACAGGGGGTTTACGAGCAGTACTTC	CSGAGQGVYEQYF
TRBV7-9	many	NA	TRBJ2-7	TGTGCCAGCAGCTTACTCACTCACTACGAGCAGTACTTC	CASSLLTHYEQYF
TRBV2	few	TRBD1	TRBJ1-5	TGTGCCAGCAAGGACAGGCCCTATAGCAATCAGCCCCAGCATTTT	CASKDRPYSNQPQHF
TRBV6-2/TRBV6-3	NA	TRBD1	TRBJ2-7	TGTGCCAGCAGTTACTCAGGTCGCGGGACAGGGGTTTGGAACGAGCAGTACTTC	CASSYSGRGTGVWNEQYF
TRBV28	NA	TRBD2	TRBJ2-3	TGTGCCAGCAGTTTGAGGGGGCGAAAAAGCGGGAGGGCTGATGCTACGCAGTATTTT	CASSLRGRKSGRADATQYF
TRBV14	NA	NA	TRBJ2-2	TGTGCCAGCAGCCATAGCTCGGTTCAAGCCGGGGAGCTGTTTTTT	CASSHSSVQAGELFF
TRBV11-2	few	NA	TRBJ1-2	TGTGCCAGCAGCTTTCCCTCGCCGGGACAACATAATAACTATGGCTACACCTTC	CASSFPSPGQHNNYGYTF
TRBV10-2	many	NA	TRBJ2-3	TGCGCCACCACCACCCTACTAGTTAGAACAGATACGCAGTATTTT	CATTTLLVRTDTQYF
TRBV28	NA	NA	TRBJ2-7	TGTGCCAGCAGTGGGGGAACCGCGATATCCTACTACGAGCAGTACTTC	CASSGGTAISYYEQYF
TRBV6-6	few	NA	TRBJ2-1	TGTGCCAGCAGTCCTCTCCACAGGGAGGCGGAGCAGTTCTTC	CASSPLHREAEQFF
TRBV7-9	NA	TRBD2	TRBJ2-3	TGTGCCAGCAGCTCGGGGGTACTAGCGGCAGATACGCAGTATTTT	CASSSGVLAADTQYF
TRBV19	few	NA	TRBJ1-5	TGTGCCAGTAGTATGGACGGTGATCAGCCCCAGCATTTT	CASSMDGDQPQHF
TRBV7-9	many	TRBD1	TRBJ1-6	TGTGCCAGCAGCTCGGGACAGCTCCAGAATTCACCCCTCCACTTT	CASSSGQLQNSPLHF